A selection of T cell receptor beta chains follows, all from one sample in a study of CXCR3-negative and CXCR3-positive naive CD8 T cells. After re-calling the 5' RACE reads, TCRdb lists one entry per CDR3 protein, DNA absent. Recorded here are just over 40,000 distinct CDR3 sequences; the top ten clones represent 1.5% to 2%. Sequencing was carried out using naive CXCR3- CD8+ T cells from blood. Receptors were obtained from a human donor in good health. Some clones in this sample may be carry-over from other donors' samples. Each CDR3 is given with its conserved first and last residue. Fields, in order: V gene, J gene, CDR3 protein.

>TRBV3-1|TRBJ2-5
CASSQAPMTGSITRALLETQYF
>TRBV15|TRBJ2-1
CATSRDTARDNEQFF
>TRBV20-1|TRBJ2-1
CSAGSSTEYNEQFF
>TRBV6-1|TRBJ2-1
CASSPAYNEQFF
>TRBV28|TRBJ2-7
CASSLVVVSEQYF
>TRBV9|TRBJ2-1
CASSDGAGVDEQFF
>TRBV29-1|TRBJ2-7
CSVDELGEQYF
>TRBV29-1|TRBJ1-2
CRVDTGVSWGYTF
>TRBV5-1|TRBJ2-1
CASSLSDGYNEQFF
>TRBV7-6|TRBJ2-7
CASSLLGGDSYEQYF
>TRBV15|TRBJ2-2
CATSSDRGLSGELFF
>TRBV25-1|TRBJ2-3
CASSGTGDADTQYF
>TRBV29-1|TRBJ2-5
CSVEAYEETQYF
>TRBV5-1|TRBJ1-2
CASSLASGDYGYTF
>TRBV29-1|TRBJ2-1
CSVEDAGHLSYNEQFF
>TRBV12-3/TRBV12-4|TRBJ2-5
CASSPRTSGGQETQYF
>TRBV9|TRBJ2-7
CASSATGASYEQYF
>TRBV30|TRBJ1-4
CAWSGRGADEKLFF
>TRBV7-3|TRBJ2-1
CASSSGYNEQFF
>TRBV15|TRBJ1-1
CATSRDGWTEYTEAFF
>TRBV7-9|TRBJ2-7
CASSLIQGWRYEQYF
>TRBV7-9|TRBJ1-5
CASSPQDNQPQHF
>TRBV10-3|TRBJ1-2
CANKGSDITIGYTF
>TRBV28|TRBJ2-5
CASSLTGYQETQYF
>TRBV28|TRBJ1-5
CASSKMHPNWDQPQHF
>TRBV7-9|TRBJ2-2
CASSPRTGAGELFF
>TRBV7-2|TRBJ2-5
CASTDGPIDTYLPETQYF
>TRBV5-5|TRBJ2-1
CASSFPEGEQFF
>TRBV28|TRBJ1-5
CASSVTGEGNQPQHF
>TRBV6-2/TRBV6-3|TRBJ2-5
CASRVRAWSETQYF
>TRBV29-1|TRBJ1-3
CSVEATGLGNTIYF
>TRBV25-1|TRBJ2-5
CASSEYPLRDGQETQYF
>TRBV28|TRBJ1-5
CASFLGSGSNQPQHF
>TRBV7-3|TRBJ2-7
CASSWGGRINEQFF
>TRBV29-1|TRBJ2-7
CSVRGGYLIEQYF
>TRBV29-1|TRBJ2-1
CSVDSLPSGYNEQFF
>TRBV6-6|TRBJ2-2
CATGTGLGTGELFF
>TRBV6-4|TRBJ2-2
CASSDSTSPGELFF
>TRBV13|TRBJ2-7
CASSPSGRAYEQYF
>TRBV12-3/TRBV12-4|TRBJ2-2
CASSMTRPQGTGELFF
>TRBV6-2/TRBV6-3|TRBJ2-2
CASSYPGHTGELFF
>TRBV27|TRBJ2-1
CASSLSSGLFSSYNEQFF
>TRBV7-6|TRBJ2-5
CASSLDPAQETQYF
>TRBV7-9|TRBJ2-7
CASSSQPNTYLYEQYF
>TRBV6-2/TRBV6-3|TRBJ2-7
CASSYSKGGRLAGYEQYF
>TRBV29-1|TRBJ2-5
CSVEVPLAGEETQYF
>TRBV12-3/TRBV12-4|TRBJ1-1
CASSSTGQGAFF
>TRBV12-3/TRBV12-4|TRBJ2-3
CASRPFGTAYTDTQYF
>TRBV29-1|TRBJ2-2
CSVATGSPSGELFF
>TRBV14|TRBJ2-2
CASSRQGDGELFF
>TRBV6-2/TRBV6-3|TRBJ2-1
CASSGLAGRYNEQFF
>TRBV20-1|TRBJ1-1
CSAFIRNTEAFF
>TRBV29-1|TRBJ2-2
CSVEEGVNTGELFF